The sequence of this TCR beta chain was determined in a study of identical twins. As to this clonotype: The antigen is unknown.

A universal primer site was created by template switching, with the cDNA bearing unique molecular identifiers. Each CDR3 protein gets one entry after TCRdb re-called the 5' RACE reads with MiXCR. The sample consists of hundreds of thousands of distinct CDR3 sequences, over 8.5% of them appearing once. CDR1 SEHNR and CDR2 FQNEAQ come from the germline V gene (reference sequence). V shed 11 bases, J shed 0 bases, and the junction held 14 bases outside the gene matches. The CDR3 consists of 17 residues. General observations from the study: Out-of-frame alpha sequences common to twins exhibited an excess of low generation probability.

These data also formed part of another study, on yellow fever vaccine responses in identical twins.

The TCR originated in a woman younger than 35 in good health. The specimen was PBMCs. V usage is TRBV7-9 and J usage is TRBJ2-1; 9 bases line up with TRBD2. The CDR3 is CASGGASGDSSYNEQFF. In DNA form, the CDR3 reads TGTGCCTCGGGGGGGGCTAGCGGGGATAGCTCCTACAATGAGCAGTTCTTC.